Given below is one T cell receptor (beta chain) in context. Profiled with immunoSEQ multiplex PCR; TCRdb holds only in-frame clones, not every one. The repertoire has about 93,000 clones, almost 95% of them found once; the top ten carry around 2%. Germline CDR1 is LGHNA and CDR2 is YSLEER. The V gene lost 4 bases and the J gene lost 1 base, with 14 bases spanning the gap. There are 15 residues in the CDR3. The sample belongs to a study of T cell changes during pregnancy in multiple sclerosis. This chain links TRBV4-3 with TRBJ2-7; D is uncertain. Sequenced here: peripheral blood, sampled after pregnancy. This receptor was identified in a female donor with multiple sclerosis, enrolled in a pregnancy study. CDR3 bases: TGCGCCAGCAGCCTCGTAGCATTGGGTTCCTACGAGCAGTACTTC. It is translated as CASSLVALGSYEQYF.